This T cell receptor beta chain is from a study of T cell repertoires in cytomegalovirus infection. Study-wide context: An indication of both CMV infection and matching HLA type came from public TCR beta signatures.

V lost 4 bases, J lost 10 bases, and 19 bases lay in between. From germline, CDR1 is SNHLY and CDR2 FYNNEI. This CDR3 is 14 amino acids long. This clonotype was seen many times. Via MiXCR, TCRdb re-called the reads, giving one row per CDR3 protein. The top ten hold 10% of the sample, which has around 450,000 distinct CDR3 sequences, approximately 10% seen once. The chain has TRBV2 and TRBJ2-5; D is perhaps TRBD1 (6 bases). The receptor's source is a human donor in good health (CMV status not recorded). Some clones in this sample may be carry-over from other donors' samples. Input material: PBMCs. The CDR3, as DNA: TGTGCCAGCAGTGGACCCACCTGGACAGCTCGCCAGTACTTC. This translates into CASSGPTWTARQYF.